These 16 T cell receptor beta chains were sequenced from one sample in a study of T cell responses to AZD1222 COVID-19 vaccine. Sequencing was performed with immunoSEQ multiplex PCR; in TCRdb, only in-frame clones are kept and a portion is missing. The data contain 100,000 or so clones, 70% to 90% of them singletons. Sample: peripheral blood, taken on day 0 of AZD1222 vaccination. Receptors were obtained from an adult in good health.

V and J are TRBV7-3 and TRBJ1-1, with D perhaps TRBD1 (6 bases). Germline values: CDR1 SGHTA, CDR2 FQGTGA. There are 14 residues in the CDR3. Trimming shortened V by 5 bases and J by 3 bases, and 13 bases separated the two germline ends. CDR3 in DNA: TGTGCCAGCAGCCTTGGACAGTTTGACACTGAAGCTTTCTTT. This sequence encodes CASSLGQFDTEAFF.

The chain combines TRBV5-4 with TRBJ2-2; 12 bases fit TRBD1. The CDR3 runs 17 residues. Trimming took 1 base from V and 7 from J; bases not matched to a gene: 8. From germline, CDR1 is SGHNT and CDR2 YYREEE (reference sequence). The CDR3 region is CASSLPGDRGPIGELFF. The CDR3 coding sequence is TGTGCCAGCAGCTTGCCAGGGGACAGGGGGCCTATCGGGGAGCTGTTTTTT.

This clone was seen a few times. Here the CDR3 reads CASSVDLAGYGNEQFF. For the CDR3, the DNA is TGTGCCAGCAGCGTGGACCTAGCGGGATATGGCAATGAGCAGTTCTTC. The rearrangement joins TRBV9 to TRBJ2-1; 9 nucleotides line up with TRBD2. The CDR3 is 16 residues long. V shed 2 bases and J 6 bases; nucleotides not matched to a gene: 9. CDR1 is SGDLS and CDR2 is YYNGEE in the germline V gene.

V is TRBV2 and J is TRBJ1-2, with 10 bases aligning to TRBD1. The V segment lost 6 bases and the J segment 8 bases; nucleotides outside the gene matches: 6. CDR3 length: 13 amino acids. CDR1 and CDR2 from the germline V gene are SNHLY and FYNNEI. The CDR3 DNA sequence: TGTGCCAGCAGGCCGGGACAGGGGCACGGCTACACCTTC. Translating it yields CASRPGQGHGYTF.

This rearrangement joins TRBV6-1 to TRBJ1-5; 9 bases are a match to TRBD1. CDR1 is MNHNS, CDR2 SASEGT, per germline. V dropped 1 base and J dropped 7; count of bases not matched to a gene: 5. This CDR3 is built from 15 residues. The CDR3 DNA is TGTGCCAGCAGTGAAGTGGCGGACAGGGGCCAGCCCCAGCATTTT. Amino acids: CASSEVADRGQPQHF.

The chain combines TRBV6-5 with TRBJ2-7, with D perhaps TRBD1 (6 bases). CDR1 and CDR2 (germline): MNHEY, SVGAGI. V was clipped by 6 bases and J by 2 bases, with 17 bases between them. The CDR3 totals 15 residues. The CDR3 reads CASRTSAGEPYEQYF. The CDR3 region has the DNA TGTGCCAGCAGAACCTCAGCAGGGGAACCCTACGAGCAGTACTTC.

The table lists this clone with a few counts. The gene calls are TRBV7-9 and TRBJ2-7; 14 nucleotides agree with TRBD2. The CDR3 length is 18 residues. The V and J ends lost 0 bases and 5 bases, in that order; junction bases with no gene match: 9. Germline CDR1 and CDR2: SEHNR and FQNEAQ (reference sequence). The CDR3 DNA reads as TGTGCCAGCAGCTTAGCGGCAGGGACTAGCGGGAGACTTGACGAGCAGTACTTC. Protein sequence: CASSLAAGTSGRLDEQYF.

The J gene is TRBJ1-3, the V gene TRBV7-8; D is undetermined. The V end lost 1 base, the J end lost 2 bases, and 12 bases lay between the germline ends. CDR1 is SGHVS, CDR2 FQNEAQ, per germline. This CDR3 spans 16 amino acids. The CDR3 here is CASSLEPGNTGNTIYF. In DNA, the CDR3 is TGTGCCAGCAGCTTAGAACCGGGAAATACTGGAAACACCATATATTTT.

V is TRBV19 and J is TRBJ1-1; TRBD1 might be the D (5 bases). Trimming stripped 4 bases from V and 4 bases from J, with 13 bases between. Germline values: CDR1 LNHDA, CDR2 SQIVND (reference sequence). The length of the CDR3 is 14 residues. CDR3 region: CASSTGAGATEAFF. CDR3 coding DNA: TGTGCCAGTAGTACCGGGGCCGGGGCCACTGAAGCTTTCTTT.

V gene TRBV24-1 combines with J gene TRBJ1-5, with D tentatively TRBD1 (5 bases). The V gene's germline CDR1 is KGHDR and CDR2 SFDVKD. V dropped 5 bases and J dropped 2 bases, with 6 bases sitting between them. The CDR3 length is 13 residues. CDR3 nucleotides: TGTGCCACCAGTGTGACAGGCAATCAGCCCCAGCATTTT. Its translation is CATSVTGNQPQHF.

The V call is TRBV6-1, the J call TRBJ1-2; D not certain. Trimming stripped 4 bases from V and 4 bases from J, with 19 bases between. The CDR3 extends over 16 amino acids. Germline V lookup: CDR1 MNHNS, CDR2 SASEGT. CDR3 sequence (DNA): TGTGCCAGCAGTGGGGTCGGGAACAGCGCAAGCTATGGCTACACCTTC. This gives the protein CASSGVGNSASYGYTF.

The chain combines TRBV10-1 with TRBJ2-1, with 7 nucleotides matching TRBD2. CDR3 length equals 12 residues. The germline V gene has CDR1 WNHNN and CDR2 SYGVQD (reference sequence). The CDR3 DNA follows: TGCGGGGCTAGCGGAGACTACAATGAGCAGTTCTTC. Translation: CGASGDYNEQFF.

The chain uses TRBV30 and TRBJ1-2, with D maybe TRBD1 (5 bases). Trimming took off 1 base at V and 4 bases at J, with 13 bases between the two ends. Germline assignment: CDR1 GTSNPN and CDR2 SVGIG (reference sequence). The CDR3 has 14 amino acids. In nucleotides, the CDR3 is TGTGCCTGGAGTGGTGGGGGATGGCTCTATGGCTACACCTTC. It encodes CAWSGGGWLYGYTF.

A single count supports this clone. V is TRBV29-1 and J is TRBJ1-2; TRBD1 matches 8 bases. Trimming at V came to 4 bases and at J to 5 bases, leaving 0 bases not matched to a gene. This CDR3 has 11 residues. Looked up from germline, CDR1 is SQVTM and CDR2 is ANQGSEA. CDR3 in amino acids: CSVGQGYGYTF. Written as DNA, the CDR3 is TGCAGCGTTGGACAGGGGTATGGCTACACCTTC.

This sequence joins TRBV5-1 and TRBJ1-1; D gene ambiguous. The CDR3 spans 13 residues. With 2 bases removed from V and 2 bases from J, the gap between germline ends came to 7 bases. CDR1 is SGHRS, CDR2 YFSETQ, per germline. The CDR3 spells CASSLQPNTEAFF. CDR3 DNA sequence: TGCGCCAGCAGCTTACAACCCAACACTGAAGCTTTCTTT.

CDR3 sequence (DNA): TGTGCCAGCAGCTTAGACCGGCAGGGAATTTGGAACACTGAAGCTTTCTTT. Residues: CASSLDRQGIWNTEAFF. The V call is TRBV7-9, the J call TRBJ1-1, with a possible D match to TRBD1 (5 bases). With 1 base removed from V and 1 base from J, the gap between germline ends came to 16 bases. The CDR3 consists of 17 residues. CDR1 SEHNR and CDR2 FQNEAQ come from the germline V gene (reference sequence).